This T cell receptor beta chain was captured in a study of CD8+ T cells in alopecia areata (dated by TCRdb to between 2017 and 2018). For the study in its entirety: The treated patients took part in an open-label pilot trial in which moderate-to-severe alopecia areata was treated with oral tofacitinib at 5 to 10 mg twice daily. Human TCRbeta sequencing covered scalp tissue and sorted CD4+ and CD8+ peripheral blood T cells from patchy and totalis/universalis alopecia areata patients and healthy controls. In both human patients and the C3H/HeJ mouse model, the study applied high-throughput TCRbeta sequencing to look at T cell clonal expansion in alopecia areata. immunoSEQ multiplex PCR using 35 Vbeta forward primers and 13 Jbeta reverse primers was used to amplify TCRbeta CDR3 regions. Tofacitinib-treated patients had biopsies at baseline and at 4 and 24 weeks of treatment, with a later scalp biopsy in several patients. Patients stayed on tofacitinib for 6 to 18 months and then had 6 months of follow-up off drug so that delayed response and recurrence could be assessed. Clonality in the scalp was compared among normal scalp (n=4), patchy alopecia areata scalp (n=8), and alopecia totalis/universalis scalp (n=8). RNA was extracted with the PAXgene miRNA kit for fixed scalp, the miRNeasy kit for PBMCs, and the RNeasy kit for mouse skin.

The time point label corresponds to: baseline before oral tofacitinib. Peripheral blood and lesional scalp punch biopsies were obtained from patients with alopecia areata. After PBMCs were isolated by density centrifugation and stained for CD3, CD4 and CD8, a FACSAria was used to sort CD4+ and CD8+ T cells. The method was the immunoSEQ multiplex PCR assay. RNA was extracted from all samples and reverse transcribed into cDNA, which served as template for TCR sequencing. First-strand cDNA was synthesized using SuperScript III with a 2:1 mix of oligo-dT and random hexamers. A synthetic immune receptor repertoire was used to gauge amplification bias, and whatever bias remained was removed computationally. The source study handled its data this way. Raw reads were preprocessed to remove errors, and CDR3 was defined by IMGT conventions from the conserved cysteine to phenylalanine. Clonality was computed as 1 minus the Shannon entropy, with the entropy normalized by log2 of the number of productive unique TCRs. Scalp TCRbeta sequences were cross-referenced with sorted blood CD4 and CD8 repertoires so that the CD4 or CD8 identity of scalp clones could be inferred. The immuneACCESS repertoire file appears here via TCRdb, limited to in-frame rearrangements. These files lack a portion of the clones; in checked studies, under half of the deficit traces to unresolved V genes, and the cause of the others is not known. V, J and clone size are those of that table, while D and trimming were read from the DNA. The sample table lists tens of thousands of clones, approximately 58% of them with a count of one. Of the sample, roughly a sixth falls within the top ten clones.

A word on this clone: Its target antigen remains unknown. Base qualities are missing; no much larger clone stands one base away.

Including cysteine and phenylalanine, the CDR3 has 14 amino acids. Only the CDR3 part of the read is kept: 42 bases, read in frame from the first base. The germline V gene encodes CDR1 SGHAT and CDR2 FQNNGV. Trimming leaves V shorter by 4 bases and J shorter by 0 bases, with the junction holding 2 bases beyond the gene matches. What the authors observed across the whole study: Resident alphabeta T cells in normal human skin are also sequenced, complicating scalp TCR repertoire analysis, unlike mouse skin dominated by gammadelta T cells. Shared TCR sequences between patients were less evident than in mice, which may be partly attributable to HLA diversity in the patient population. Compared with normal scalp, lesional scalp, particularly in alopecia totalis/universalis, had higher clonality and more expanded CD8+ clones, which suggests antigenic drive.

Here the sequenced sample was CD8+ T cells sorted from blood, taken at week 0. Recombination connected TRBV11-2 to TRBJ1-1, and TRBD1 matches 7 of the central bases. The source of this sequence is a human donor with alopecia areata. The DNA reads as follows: TGTGCCAGCAGCTCGACAGGGATGAACACTGAAGCTTTCTTT. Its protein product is CASSSTGMNTEAFF.